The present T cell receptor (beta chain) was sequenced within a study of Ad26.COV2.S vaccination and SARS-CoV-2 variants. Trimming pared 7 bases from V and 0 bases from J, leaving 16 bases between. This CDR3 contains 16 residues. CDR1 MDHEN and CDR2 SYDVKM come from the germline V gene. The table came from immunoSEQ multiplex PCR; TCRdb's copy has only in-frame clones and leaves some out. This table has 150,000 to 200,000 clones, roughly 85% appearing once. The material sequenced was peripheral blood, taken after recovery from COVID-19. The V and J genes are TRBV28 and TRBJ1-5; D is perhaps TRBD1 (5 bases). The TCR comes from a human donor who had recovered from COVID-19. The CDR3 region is CASTKGDFLSNQPQHF. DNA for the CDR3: TGTGCCAGCACTAAAGGGGATTTCCTTAGCAATCAGCCCCAGCATTTT.